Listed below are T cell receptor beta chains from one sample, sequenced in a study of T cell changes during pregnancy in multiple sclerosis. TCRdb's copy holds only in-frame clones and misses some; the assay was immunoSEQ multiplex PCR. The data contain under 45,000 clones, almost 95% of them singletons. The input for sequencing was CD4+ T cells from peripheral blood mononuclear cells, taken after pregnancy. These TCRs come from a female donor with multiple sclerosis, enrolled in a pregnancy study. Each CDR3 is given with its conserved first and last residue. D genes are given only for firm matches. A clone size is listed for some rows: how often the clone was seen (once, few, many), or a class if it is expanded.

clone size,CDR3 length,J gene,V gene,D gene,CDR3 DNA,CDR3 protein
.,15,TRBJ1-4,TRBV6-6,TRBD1,TGTGCCAGCAGATCGATGACAGGGCCCAATGAAAAACTGTTTTTT,CASRSMTGPNEKLFF
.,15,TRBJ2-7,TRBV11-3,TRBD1,TGTGCCAGCAGCTATTACCGGGACAGCTCCTACGAGCAGTACTTC,CASSYYRDSSYEQYF
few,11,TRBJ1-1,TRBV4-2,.,TGTGCCAGCAGCCCTGACAGAGAAGCTTTCTTT,CASSPDREAFF
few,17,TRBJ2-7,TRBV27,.,TGTGCCAGCAGTTTATCACCAACACGAACAGGGTTCTACGAGCAGTACTTC,CASSLSPTRTGFYEQYF
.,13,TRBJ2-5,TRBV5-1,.,TGCGCCAGCAGCTCTTACACAGCAGAGACCCAGTACTTC,CASSSYTAETQYF
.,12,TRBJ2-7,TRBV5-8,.,TGTGCCAGCAGCTTACTAGGGTACGAGCAGTACTTC,CASSLLGYEQYF
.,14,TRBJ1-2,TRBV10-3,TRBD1,TGTGCCATCAGTGGGGTTCAAGGGGGCTGGGGCTACACCTTC,CAISGVQGGWGYTF
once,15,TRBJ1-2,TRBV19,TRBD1,TGTGCCAGTAGGAGCCGGGACAGCTCTAACTATGGCTACACCTTC,CASRSRDSSNYGYTF
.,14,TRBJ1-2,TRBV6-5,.,TGTGCCAGCAGCCTTCCGGGACACAAGAATGGCTACACCTTC,CASSLPGHKNGYTF
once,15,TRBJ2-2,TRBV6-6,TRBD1,TGTGCCAGCAGTTACCGCGACAGGGACACCGGGGAGCTGTTTTTT,CASSYRDRDTGELFF
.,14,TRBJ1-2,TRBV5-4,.,TGTGCCAGCAGCTTCGGGACAAGAGTTTATGGCTACACCTTC,CASSFGTRVYGYTF
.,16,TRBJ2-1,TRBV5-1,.,TGCGCCAGCAGCGATGGACTCTTGAGCTCCTACAATGAGCAGTTCTTC,CASSDGLLSSYNEQFF
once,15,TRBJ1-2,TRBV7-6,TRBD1,TGTGCCAGCAGCTTATTACCGGGACAGGAATATGGCTACACCTTC,CASSLLPGQEYGYTF
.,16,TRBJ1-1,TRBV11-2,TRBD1,TGTGCCAGCAGCAACTCAGGGGGACAGGGGGTCTCTGAAGCTTTCTTT,CASSNSGGQGVSEAFF
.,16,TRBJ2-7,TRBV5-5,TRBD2,TGTGCCAGCAGCCCAATTGGCGGGGGGACCACCTACGAGCAGTACTTC,CASSPIGGGTTYEQYF